This TCR beta chain was identified during a study of blood T cell repertoires in COVID-19. Germline V lookup: CDR1 SGHVS, CDR2 FQNEAQ. The trim removed 5 bases at V and 10 bases at J, leaving 5 bases unmatched. This CDR3 has 14 amino acids. Using immunoSEQ multiplex PCR, the repertoire was profiled, and TCRdb retains in-frame clones only, with some absent. The sample records 270,000 or so clones, 86% being singletons. The source of this sequence is a man in his forties or fifties with active or convalescent COVID-19. V usage is TRBV7-8 and J usage is TRBJ2-1, with 13 positions matching TRBD2. Sequenced: peripheral blood. CDR3: CASSVGLAGVEQFF. The CDR3 region has the DNA TGTGCCAGCAGCGTCGGACTAGCGGGAGTGGAGCAGTTCTTC.